The source of this TCR beta chain is a study of shared clonotypes between healthy human individuals. The CDR3 has 13 residues. The V and J ends lost 3 bases and 5 bases respectively, with 11 bases between them. CDR1 and CDR2 (germline): SGHDT, YYEEEE. Data came from immunoSEQ multiplex PCR; TCRdb stores just in-frame clones and leaves some out. Counted here are about 2,500,000 clones, around 94% occurring once; the ten biggest clones make up over 0.12%. Input material: naive CD4+ T cells sorted from blood. The subset denotes: CD45RA+ positively selected. V is TRBV5-6 and J is TRBJ2-5, with D possibly being TRBD1 (5 bases). This clonotype was sampled from a man aged 18 to 30 in good health. The CDR3 spells CASSWAGLETQYF. The CDR3 bases are TGTGCCAGCAGCTGGGCAGGGCTCGAGACCCAGTACTTC.